The present entry profiles one T cell receptor (beta chain) with its context. Its antigen is currently unknown. The sample comes from a study of vaccination and CD4 T cells after COVID-19. Whole-study context: The makeup of the convalescents was six males and four females, two of them Hispanic.

Study results and limitations: Researchers report that 304 of 307 vaccine-specific clones in convalescent patients proved spike mono-reactive.

MiXCR was run by TCRdb on the PCR reads, yielding one entry per CDR3 protein. The repertoire holds 25,000 or so distinct CDR3 sequences, with around 50% as singletons. Germline trimming cut 1 base from V and 7 bases from J; bases unmatched to any gene: 4. CDR3 length: 13 residues. Germline CDR1 GTSNPN, CDR2 SVGIG (reference sequence). This material consisted of CD4+ T cells from blood, taken before SARS-CoV-2 vaccination. This clonotype was obtained from a human donor who had recovered from COVID-19. J is TRBJ1-5 and V is TRBV30; 7 bases map to TRBD1. The CDR3 protein is CAWSGTGTQPQHF. The CDR3 nucleotides are TGTGCCTGGAGTGGGACAGGAACCCAGCCCCAGCATTTT.